Below are 26 T cell receptor beta chains sequenced from a single sample in a study of cytomegalovirus exposure and HLA in healthy donors. The PCR had 60 Vbeta and 13 Jbeta primers. The assay was immunoSEQ multiplex PCR, and TCRdb's table has in-frame clones only and misses some. Counted here are roughly 120,000 clones, about 73% occurring once; the ten biggest clones make up around 4.2%. Sequenced: PBMCs. Receptors originate from a woman aged 40-49 years in good health and CMV-seronegative.

The rearrangement links TRBV5-5 to TRBJ2-2, with D perhaps TRBD2 (6 bases). Germline V gene data show CDR1 as SGHKS and CDR2 as YYEKEE (reference sequence). The CDR3 loop spans 16 amino acids. With 4 bases removed from V and 5 bases from J, the gap between germline ends came to 18 bases. CDR3 region: CASSARSGGGTGELFF. CDR3 nucleotide sequence: TGTGCCAGCAGCGCCCGGTCCGGGGGTGGGACCGGGGAGCTGTTTTTT.

This sequence joins TRBV5-4 and TRBJ1-1; TRBD1 matches at 7 bases. Unmatched junction bases numbered 7, after V lost 7 bases and J lost 1 base. This CDR3 comprises 14 residues. CDR1 is SGHNT and CDR2 is YYREEE in the germline V gene (reference sequence). The CDR3 nucleotides read TGTGCCAGCGGAGGTGACAGGGAGAACACTGAAGCTTTCTTT. As protein: CASGGDRENTEAFF.

The table lists this clone with a count of one. This rearrangement joins TRBV5-1 to TRBJ1-2; 8 positions agree with TRBD1. Germline V CDR1 and CDR2: SGHRS, YFSETQ. The ends lost 6 bases at V and 8 bases at J; junction bases unmatched: 6. This CDR3 comprises 12 residues. This CDR3 is CASNYDRGGYTF. The DNA for the CDR3 is TGCGCCAGCAACTACGACAGGGGCGGCTACACCTTC.

The chain employs TRBV6-4 and TRBJ1-2; 7 bases fit TRBD1. V was clipped by 0 bases and J by 5 bases; unmatched bases: 6. CDR1 MRHNA and CDR2 SNTAGT come from the germline V gene. The CDR3 loop spans 15 amino acids. The CDR3 loop is CASSDSNGDSYGYTF. For the CDR3, the DNA is TGTGCCAGCAGTGACTCAAACGGGGACAGTTATGGCTACACCTTC.

V and J are TRBV5-1 and TRBJ2-2; perhaps TRBD1 as D (6 bases). The CDR3 runs to 15 residues. V gave up 4 bases and J gave up 8 bases, with 18 bases separating them. Germline V gene sequence: CDR1 SGHRS, CDR2 YFSETQ. The CDR3: CASSPQGMETGELFF. For the CDR3, the DNA is TGCGCCAGCAGCCCACAGGGAATGGAGACGGGGGAGCTGTTTTTT. Combining the CDR3 with reference TRBV5-1 and TRBJ2-2 gives the whole variable domain KAGVTQTPRYLIKTRGQQVTLSCSPISGHRSVSWYQQTPGQGLQFLFEYFSETQRNKGNFPGRFSGRQFSNSRSEMNVSTLELGDSALYLCASSPQGMETGELFFGEGSRLTVL.

The V call is TRBV10-1, the J call TRBJ2-7; D remains unclear. V was trimmed by 4 bases and J by 5 bases, leaving 6 bases between them. Per germline, CDR1 WNHNN and CDR2 SYGVQD (reference sequence). This CDR3 has 11 residues. The CDR3 here is CASSVRDEQYF. CDR3 in DNA: TGCGCCAGCAGTGTGAGAGACGAGCAGTACTTC.

The chain combines TRBV5-1 with TRBJ1-1; D may be TRBD1 (6 bases). Deletions cut 0 bases from V and 5 bases from J, with 11 bases between. Germline CDR1 SGHRS, CDR2 YFSETQ. This CDR3 is 14 amino acids long. The CDR3 DNA is TGCGCCAGCAGCTTGGGGGCACAGGGAACTGAAGCTTTCTTT. Its translation is CASSLGAQGTEAFF.

This chain uses TRBV10-3 with TRBJ1-5; the D gene is possibly TRBD1 (5 bases). V gave up 4 bases and J gave up 5 bases, with 12 bases separating them. CDR3 length: 14 residues. CDR1 is ENHRY, CDR2 SYGVKD, per germline. The CDR3 DNA follows: TGTGCCATCAGTGTAGACAGATCCGATCAGCCCCAGCATTTT. This encodes CAISVDRSDQPQHF.

The chain employs TRBV29-1 and TRBJ2-7; 7 positions match TRBD2. Trimming cost V 4 bases and J 5 bases; bases outside gene matches: 11. Germline lookup yields CDR1 SQVTM and CDR2 ANQGSEA. The CDR3 contains 14 residues. The CDR3 loop is CSVGWNGEGDEQYF. CDR3 DNA sequence: TGCAGCGTTGGGTGGAATGGGGAGGGCGACGAGCAGTACTTC.

This clone has just a few counts. The V call is TRBV9, the J call TRBJ1-6, with TRBD1 as a possible D gene (5 bases). The V end lost 1 base, the J end lost 8 bases, and 13 bases lay between the germline ends. Germline CDR1 and CDR2: SGDLS and YYNGEE. The CDR3 has 15 residues. This CDR3 reads CASSVSGQGDSPLHF. DNA for the CDR3: TGTGCCAGCAGCGTATCTGGGCAGGGCGATTCACCCCTCCACTTT. The full variable domain, its missing parts supplied by reference TRBV9 and TRBJ1-6, is DSGVTQTPKHLITATGQRVTLRCSPRSGDLSVYWYQQSLDQGLQFLIQYYNGEERAKGNILERFSAQQFPDLHSELNLSSLELGDSALYFCASSVSGQGDSPLHFGNGTRLTVT.

The chain links TRBV7-6 to TRBJ2-7; 7 bases map to TRBD1. Per the germline V gene, CDR1 is SGHVS and CDR2 is FNYEAQ. The CDR3 is made up of 13 amino acids. The V gene end was trimmed by 6 bases and the J gene end by 5 bases; junction bases not matched to a gene: 7. The CDR3 DNA reads as TGTGCCAGCAGTCCCCGGGACAGCGACGAGCAGTACTTC. Translated, it gives CASSPRDSDEQYF.

This clone was counted only a few times. The chain is built from TRBV2 and TRBJ2-7, with 10 bases identical to TRBD2. V lost 9 bases to trimming and J lost 5 bases; unmatched junction nucleotides: 4. Germline CDR1 SNHLY, CDR2 FYNNEI. CDR3 length equals 12 residues. As DNA, the CDR3 is TGTGCCAGAGCAGGACTAGCGGACGAGCAGTACTTC. As protein: CARAGLADEQYF.

This chain joins TRBV28 and TRBJ1-2, with TRBD1 matching over 10 bases. Trimming took 2 bases from V and 4 from J; bases not matched to a gene: 1. The CDR3 contains 14 residues. Germline V gives CDR1 MDHEN, CDR2 SYDVKM. CDR3 in amino acids: CASSLGDRGYGYTF. CDR3 bases: TGTGCCAGCAGTTTAGGGGACAGGGGCTATGGCTACACCTTC.

This clone was detected only a few times. This chain connects TRBV27 to TRBJ1-1; D not certain. V was shortened by 0 bases and J by 4 bases, with 12 bases between the two germline ends. Germline loops: CDR1 MNHEY, CDR2 SMNVEV (reference sequence). This CDR3 has 15 residues. In DNA, the CDR3 is TGTGCCAGCAGTTTATCGGAGGGCGCGGGCACTGAAGCTTTCTTT. As protein: CASSLSEGAGTEAFF.

This clone was recorded at least ten times. The rearrangement links TRBV6-5 to TRBJ1-5; D gene uncertain. The germline V and J ends were trimmed by 0 bases and 0 bases, with 6 bases remaining between them. The V gene's germline CDR1 is MNHEY and CDR2 SVGAGI. CDR3 length: 15 amino acids. The CDR3 loop reads CASSYSRGSNQPQHF. CDR3 DNA sequence: TGTGCCAGCAGTTACTCGAGAGGTAGCAATCAGCCCCAGCATTTT.

This clone has only one observation. The chain employs TRBV7-2 and TRBJ2-3, with D hard to call. Germline V gene data show CDR1 as SGHTA and CDR2 as FQGNSA. The CDR3 has 14 residues. Trimming stripped 3 bases from V and 2 bases from J, with 9 bases between. The CDR3 here is CASSLSGITDTQYF. The CDR3 nucleotides read TGTGCCAGCAGCTTGTCTGGCATCACAGATACGCAGTATTTT.

This sequence joins TRBV6-5 and TRBJ1-2, with D possibly TRBD1 on 6 matching bases. This CDR3 region has 13 residues. CDR1 is MNHEY and CDR2 is SVGAGI in the germline V gene. Trimming removed 3 bases from V and 4 bases from J, with 9 bases in between. CDR3 sequence (DNA): TGTGCCAGCAGTTATCTCAGGGGCTATGGCTACACCTTC. Its protein is CASSYLRGYGYTF.

V is TRBV6-1 and J is TRBJ1-2; possible D gene TRBD1, 6 bases. V was trimmed by 0 bases and J by 10 bases, leaving 12 bases between them. The V gene's germline CDR1 is MNHNS and CDR2 SASEGT. The CDR3 covers 13 residues. This chain's CDR3 is CASSEASAGVYTF. CDR3 nucleotides: TGTGCCAGCAGTGAAGCGTCGGCAGGGGTCTACACCTTC.

The genes are TRBV28 and TRBJ2-5, with TRBD2 identical over 7 bases. Germline CDR1 is MDHEN and CDR2 is SYDVKM. The J segment lost 5 bases and the V segment lost 8 bases, leaving 8 bases of the junction unmatched. The CDR3 runs 13 residues. The chain's CDR3 is CASYWRETETQYF. In nucleotides, the CDR3 is TGTGCCAGCTATTGGCGGGAGACGGAGACCCAGTACTTC. The variable domain in full, with the rest retrieved from reference TRBV28 and TRBJ2-5, is DVKVTQSSRYLVKRTGEKVFLECVQDMDHENMFWYRQDPGLGLRLIYFSYDVKMKEKGDIPEGYSVSREKKERFSLILESASTNQTSMYLCASYWRETETQYFGPGTRLLVL.

CDR3: CASSETGGAYEQYF. CDR3 coding DNA: TGTGCCAGCAGTGAAACAGGGGGAGCCTACGAGCAGTACTTC. The V gene is TRBV6-1, the J gene TRBJ2-7, with 8 bases lining up with TRBD1. The CDR3 totals 14 residues. Per germline, CDR1 MNHNS and CDR2 SASEGT. Trimming at V came to 2 bases and at J to 2 bases, leaving 2 bases not matched to a gene.

This chain joins TRBV7-2 and TRBJ2-7, with 7 bases that match TRBD1. With V trimmed by 2 bases and J by 2 bases, 9 bases remained unmatched. The CDR3 extends over 16 amino acids. Germline V gene lookup returns CDR1 SGHTA and CDR2 FQGNSA. CDR3 loop: CASSLMFGQAAYEQYF. DNA for the CDR3: TGTGCCAGCAGCTTAATGTTTGGACAGGCCGCCTACGAGCAGTACTTC.

The chain is built from TRBV11-2 and TRBJ1-5; D remains unclear. Trimming cost V 1 base and J 5 bases, with 18 bases left between them. Looked up from germline, CDR1 is SGHAT and CDR2 is FQNNGV. The CDR3 covers 17 residues. DNA of the CDR3: TGTGCCAGCAGCTTAGTTGGAGGGAGACGGTACTATCAGCCCCAGCATTTT. Translating it yields CASSLVGGRRYYQPQHF.

The chain carries TRBV19 and TRBJ2-5, with no clear D. Looked up from germline, CDR1 is LNHDA and CDR2 is SQIVND (reference sequence). This CDR3 region has 13 residues. Trimming took 5 bases from V and 3 from J, leaving 10 bases between them. CDR3 nucleotide sequence: TGTGCCAGTAGTCCCCCCGGAGAAGAGACCCAGTACTTC. Encoded protein: CASSPPGEETQYF.

The gene calls are TRBV28 and TRBJ2-5; 8 bases are shared with TRBD1. Germline-derived CDR1 and CDR2 are MDHEN and SYDVKM. This CDR3 is built from 14 residues. Germline trimming cut 5 bases from V and 5 bases from J; bases unmatched to any gene: 7. CDR3 bases: TGTGCCAGCAGTGCAGGGGGCTTAAGGGAGACCCAGTACTTC. Translating it yields CASSAGGLRETQYF.

The chain carries TRBV21-1 and TRBJ2-6; the table's D call TRBD2 went unverified against the DNA. TRBV21-1 corresponds to a pseudogene. The CDR3 consists of 15 residues. The CDR3 sequence: CASTRGGVGANVLTF. Written as DNA, the CDR3 is TGTGCCAGCACCCGGGGGGGGGTCGGGGCCAACGTCCTGACTTTC.

The chain uses TRBV5-4 and TRBJ1-2; no definite D call. The CDR3 loop spans 13 amino acids. V lost 4 bases to trimming and J lost 3 bases, with 10 bases between them. CDR1 and CDR2 (germline): SGHNT, YYREEE (reference sequence). The CDR3 region has the DNA TGTGCCAGCAGCCCGGAGGGAGACTATGGCTACACCTTC. Its protein is CASSPEGDYGYTF. Full variable domain (missing parts from reference TRBV5-4 and TRBJ1-2): ETGVTQSPTHLIKTRGQQVTLRCSSQSGHNTVSWYQQALGQGPQFIFQYYREEENGRGNFPPRFSGLQFPNYSSELNVNALELDDSALYLCASSPEGDYGYTFGSGTRLTVV.